This T cell receptor (beta chain) was obtained from a study of T cells in Graves' hyperthyroidism and ophthalmopathy. General study results and limits: With a median lead of about six months before onset, the model predicted ophthalmopathy. Most expanded thyroid clonotypes above 0.001 also appeared in blood.

A word on this clonotype: Its antigen remains unidentified.

RNA transcripts served as the template for amplifying TCR beta CDR3 regions. The HTBI primer set served for first-round RT-PCR of the TCR CDR3. TCRdb reprocessed the multiplex PCR reads via MiXCR and lists one record per CDR3 protein. The table includes hundreds of thousands of distinct CDR3 sequences, 30% to 40% detected once. V was shortened by 7 bases and J by 8 bases, with 23 bases between the two germline ends. In germline, CDR1 is SEHNR, CDR2 FQNEAQ (reference sequence). The CDR3 consists of 16 residues. In making diagnoses, clinical symptoms, serum thyroxine and TRAb, thyroid ultrasound and orbital computed tomography were all used.

This receptor was taken from a woman in her thirties or forties with Graves' hyperthyroidism. Sequencing used blood. The chain couples TRBV7-9 to TRBJ1-4, with D perhaps matching TRBD1 (6 bases). CDR3 bases: TGTGCCAGCACGGAGTTTCGGGGGGCGGGTTTGGAAAAACTGTTTTTT. Residues: CASTEFRGAGLEKLFF.